This T cell receptor (beta chain) emerged from a study of T cells expressing NK-cell markers. Study-level background: Out of eight donors sequenced, seven tested HCMV-seropositive and the remaining one seronegative.

TCRdb reworked the 5' RACE reads into one entry per CDR3 protein, no DNA. The sample has around 260,000 distinct CDR3 sequences. The CDR3 is 12 residues long. Per the germline V gene, CDR1 is MDHEN and CDR2 is SYDVKM. The TCR was taken from a woman aged 18 to 75 in good health. The chain joins TRBV28 to TRBJ1-2. Specimen: blood T cells: a sorted CD56 or NKG2C T cell subset, CD4+ or CD8+ T cells, or bulk PBMC T cells (not recorded which). This chain's CDR3 is CAAATGLPVGTF.